The 30 T cell receptor beta chains presented below share a single source sample, sequenced in a study of blood T cells in healthy people across ages. A second PCR of roughly 7 to 11 cycles used a sample-barcoded 5' primer and a J-beta primer mix. TCRdb processed the 5' RACE reads anew with MiXCR; each CDR3 protein has one entry. The repertoire holds about 720,000 distinct CDR3 sequences, with about a fifth as singletons. Sequenced input: blood. These receptors were collected from a man between 65 and 79 years old in good health.

The chain joins TRBV27 to TRBJ2-5; TRBD2 agrees at 10 bases. This CDR3 is built from 16 residues. Germline V gene data show CDR1 as MNHEY and CDR2 as SMNVEV (reference sequence). The V and J ends lost 5 bases and 0 bases, in that order; junction bases with no gene match: 6. The DNA of the CDR3 is TGTGCCAGCAGTAAAGGACTAGCGGCGTACCAAGAGACCCAGTACTTC. It translates to CASSKGLAAYQETQYF.

The CDR3 sequence is CASSVGSGVYQETQYF. The CDR3 nucleotides are TGCGCCAGCAGTGTTGGTAGCGGGGTGTACCAAGAGACCCAGTACTTC. The chain couples TRBV10-1 to TRBJ2-5, with TRBD2 matching 8 bases. J gave up 0 bases and V 4 bases, and 7 bases lay outside the gene matches. CDR1 and CDR2 (germline): WNHNN, SYGVQD (reference sequence). The CDR3 has 16 residues.

The rearrangement links TRBV28 to TRBJ2-3, with 10 nucleotides matching TRBD1. The germline V gene has CDR1 MDHEN and CDR2 SYDVKM. The CDR3 contains 16 residues. The trim removed 6 bases at V and 1 base at J, leaving 7 bases unmatched. The CDR3 DNA reads as TGTGCCAGCAGCCCCTCCGGGACAGGGGGCACAGATACGCAGTATTTT. Protein sequence: CASSPSGTGGTDTQYF.

This clonotype was found a few times. The chain uses TRBV11-2 and TRBJ1-1; 9 positions match TRBD1. With V trimmed by 2 bases and J by 5 bases, 6 bases remained unmatched. The germline V gene has CDR1 SGHAT and CDR2 FQNNGV. The CDR3 covers 15 residues. The CDR3 reads CASSLIRQGGTEAFF. CDR3 nucleotides: TGTGCCAGCAGCTTAATTCGACAGGGGGGAACTGAAGCTTTCTTT.

This clonotype appeared a few times. One junction end disagrees with the germline gene, perhaps due to a read error. This sequence joins TRBV7-9 and TRBJ1-4; D perhaps matches TRBD1 (5 bases). Germline V gene data show CDR1 as SEHNR and CDR2 as FQNEAQ (reference sequence). This CDR3 has 13 residues. CDR3 DNA sequence: TGTGCCAGCAGCCTAGCAGGGATTGAAAAACTGTTTTTT. The encoded protein is CASSLAGIEKLFF.

This clonotype was picked up a small number of times. The chain joins TRBV7-9 to TRBJ2-3; D is uncertain. Trimming removed 11 bases from V and 3 bases from J, with 12 bases in between. Germline CDR1 is SEHNR and CDR2 is FQNEAQ (reference sequence). The CDR3 is made up of 12 amino acids. The CDR3 loop is CAGLMVTDTQYF. The DNA of the CDR3 is TGTGCCGGCCTTATGGTGACAGATACGCAGTATTTT.

The chain has TRBV6-5 and TRBJ2-3, with 11 bases identical to TRBD1. Germline CDR1 reads MNHEY; CDR2 reads SVGAGI. This CDR3 region has 15 residues. J was trimmed by 7 bases and V by 4 bases; bases with no gene match: 7. CDR3 region: CASSFTDRGQNTQYF. CDR3 DNA: TGTGCCAGCAGTTTCACGGACAGGGGGCAGAATACGCAGTATTTT.

The chain has TRBV20-1 and TRBJ2-3; D gene unclear. Between the trimmed V and J ends, which lost 3 bases and 9 bases, there was a span of 10 bases. CDR1 is DFQATT, CDR2 SNEGSKA, per germline (reference sequence). The CDR3 is made up of 11 amino acids. CDR3 nucleotides: TGCAGTGCTAGGATAACCGAGACGCAGTATTTT. This gives the protein CSARITETQYF.

This clonotype was observed a few times. This rearrangement joins TRBV6-1 to TRBJ2-3; D is unresolved. The V and J ends lost 2 bases and 2 bases respectively, with 8 bases between them. In germline, CDR1 is MNHNS, CDR2 SASEGT. This CDR3 is built from 14 residues. CDR3 amino acids: CASSELRSTDTQYF. The CDR3 nucleotides are TGTGCCAGCAGTGAATTAAGATCCACAGATACGCAGTATTTT.

The genes are TRBV28 and TRBJ1-2, with D tentatively TRBD1 (5 bases). The V gene's germline CDR1 is MDHEN and CDR2 SYDVKM. The CDR3 runs to 15 residues. V gave up 6 bases and J gave up 5 bases, with 19 bases separating them. The CDR3 loop reads CASRPPLGPTYGYTF. The CDR3 DNA sequence: TGTGCCAGCAGACCTCCCCTGGGACCAACTTATGGCTACACCTTC.

This clonotype occurred a few times. The rearrangement uses TRBV12-3 or TRBV12-4 and TRBJ2-5; D may be TRBD1 or TRBD2 (6 bases each). V lost 5 bases to trimming and J lost 5 bases, with 18 bases between them. The CDR3 contains 15 residues. The CDR3 bases are TGTGCCAGCAGTGAAGACCGGGGGCTACGGGAGACCCAGTACTTC. It yields the protein CASSEDRGLRETQYF.

V and J are TRBV12-3 or TRBV12-4 and TRBJ2-3; 9 nucleotides line up with TRBD2. The CDR3 extends over 15 amino acids. V shed 5 bases and J 3 bases; nucleotides not matched to a gene: 6. The CDR3 region is CASSTGLAMTDTQYF. DNA of the CDR3: TGTGCCAGCAGTACCGGACTAGCGATGACAGATACGCAGTATTTT.

The chain combines TRBV20-1 with TRBJ2-3; 8 bases are a match to TRBD1. The germline V gene encodes CDR1 DFQATT and CDR2 SNEGSKA (reference sequence). V lost 2 bases and J lost 4; bases outside the gene matches: 11. CDR3 length: 16 amino acids. In nucleotides, the CDR3 is TGCAGTGCTAGACCCTCGACAGGGGTTTATGCAGATACGCAGTATTTT. Protein: CSARPSTGVYADTQYF.

The V call is TRBV7-2, the J call TRBJ2-2; 10 nucleotides match TRBD2. J gave up 5 bases and V 5 bases, and 5 bases lay outside the gene matches. Germline CDR1 and CDR2: SGHTA and FQGNSA. The CDR3 extends over 15 amino acids. CDR3 region: CASSALAGETGELFF. CDR3 sequence (DNA): TGTGCCAGCAGCGCTCTAGCGGGAGAAACCGGGGAGCTGTTTTTT.

There are a few counts of this clonotype. V gene TRBV12-3 or TRBV12-4 combines with J gene TRBJ2-3; 8 bases align to TRBD2. The CDR3 covers 15 residues. V was pared by 7 bases and J by 0 bases, with 6 bases of the junction left unmatched. In DNA, the CDR3 is TGTGCCAGCAACGTACTAGCGGTTAGCACAGATACGCAGTATTTT. Protein sequence: CASNVLAVSTDTQYF.

The chain is built from TRBV20-1 and TRBJ1-1; D call uncertain. This CDR3 region has 13 residues. Germline V gene lookup returns CDR1 DFQATT and CDR2 SNEGSKA (reference sequence). Trimming pared 3 bases from V and 0 bases from J, leaving 8 bases between. Written as DNA, the CDR3 is TGCAGTGCTAGGGCCGTCATGAACACTGAAGCTTTCTTT. This sequence encodes CSARAVMNTEAFF.

This chain uses TRBV12-3 or TRBV12-4 with TRBJ2-5, with 9 bases fitting TRBD2. CDR3 length: 16 residues. After removal of 3 bases from V and 1 base from J, the junction contained 6 bases not matched to a gene. CDR3 nucleotide sequence: TGTGCCAGCAGTTTGGGCGCGCGGGGGGGCCAAGAGACCCAGTACTTC. It translates to CASSLGARGGQETQYF.

To note about this clonotype: Just one base apart from a much larger clone, this may be a read error. No conserved phenylalanine or tryptophan is present at the end of the CDR3, so a read error is the likely explanation. V usage is TRBV5-5 and J usage is TRBJ2-1; TRBD2 matches at 12 bases. The CDR3 consists of 16 residues. Germline V lookup: CDR1 SGHKS, CDR2 YYEKEE (reference sequence). Trimming removed 0 bases from V and 4 bases from J; junction bases left unmatched: 2. In DNA, the CDR3 is TGTGCCAGCAGCTTGGGCGGGACTAGCGGGTACAATGAGCAGTTCTTG. It is translated as CASSLGGTSGYNEQFL.

There are a few counts of this clonotype. The CDR3 DNA is TGTGCCAGCAGCTTGGGCCCCGGGGGGACGGCTACCTACGAGCAGTACGTC. Protein product: CASSLGPGGTATYEQYV. The V gene is TRBV5-6, the J gene TRBJ2-7, with 7 bases aligning to TRBD2. Germline V gene lookup returns CDR1 SGHDT and CDR2 YYEEEE. Trimming cost V 0 bases and J 2 bases; bases outside gene matches: 11. CDR3 length: 17 residues.

The chain carries TRBV20-1 and TRBJ1-4; no firm D call. The germline V and J ends were trimmed by 3 bases and 6 bases, with 11 bases remaining between them. The CDR3 covers 13 residues. CDR1 DFQATT and CDR2 SNEGSKA come from the germline V gene (reference sequence). CDR3 sequence: CSARGRPYEKLFF. The CDR3, as DNA: TGCAGTGCTAGGGGCAGGCCTTATGAAAAACTGTTTTTT.

This clonotype was recorded many times. V gene TRBV7-9 combines with J gene TRBJ1-2; 9 bases fit TRBD1. From germline, CDR1 is SEHNR and CDR2 FQNEAQ (reference sequence). Unmatched junction bases numbered 7, after V lost 4 bases and J lost 7 bases. This CDR3 spans 14 amino acids. The CDR3 DNA is TGTGCCAGCAGCTGGGGACAGGGAAACGGTGGCTACACCTTC. Amino acid sequence: CASSWGQGNGGYTF.

V usage is TRBV20-1 and J usage is TRBJ1-3; unclear D gene. V was trimmed by 7 bases and J by 0 bases, leaving 10 bases between them. This CDR3 is built from 13 residues. Per the germline V gene, CDR1 is DFQATT and CDR2 is SNEGSKA (reference sequence). CDR3 loop: CSVRGSSGNTIYF. CDR3 nucleotide sequence: TGCAGTGTGCGGGGAAGCTCTGGAAACACCATATATTTT.

This clonotype was recorded many times. The chain carries TRBV7-2 and TRBJ1-2; the D is unclear. Trimming pared 3 bases from V and 3 bases from J, leaving 14 bases between. The CDR3 sequence is 15 residues long. Germline lookup yields CDR1 SGHTA and CDR2 FQGNSA. CDR3 residues: CASSFAGGTYYGYTF. CDR3 in DNA: TGTGCCAGCAGCTTCGCGGGAGGAACTTACTATGGCTACACCTTC.

This clonotype was detected only a few times. The gene calls are TRBV12-3 or TRBV12-4 and TRBJ2-3; 11 bases map to TRBD2. Germline trimming cut 6 bases from V and 8 bases from J; bases unmatched to any gene: 7. The CDR3 runs to 14 residues. For the CDR3, the DNA is TGTGCCAGCAGCCATGGGACTAGCGGAGCTACGCAGTATTTT. This sequence encodes CASSHGTSGATQYF.

This clonotype has just a few counts. The chain employs TRBV7-8 and TRBJ2-3; D not certain. CDR1 SGHVS and CDR2 FQNEAQ come from the germline V gene. The CDR3 runs 12 residues. Trimming removed 6 bases from V and 7 bases from J, with 11 bases in between. The CDR3 sequence is CASRKDRNTQYF. CDR3 sequence (DNA): TGTGCCAGCAGAAAGGACCGCAATACGCAGTATTTT.

With respect to this clonotype: The junction departs from germline at one end; a sequencing error may be responsible. The chain uses TRBV7-8 and TRBJ1-1; unclear D gene. Looked up from germline, CDR1 is SGHVS and CDR2 is FQNEAQ. CDR3 length: 15 residues. The CDR3 nucleotides read TGTGCTAGCAGCCGGGCGGGTACCGGGCACTTAGAAGCTTTCTTT. Translated: CASSRAGTGHLEAFF.

The chain has TRBV6-6 and TRBJ1-3; possible D gene TRBD1, 6 bases. V dropped 5 bases and J dropped 2 bases, with 16 bases sitting between them. The CDR3 is 16 residues long. Per the germline V gene, CDR1 is MNHNY and CDR2 is SVGAGI (reference sequence). DNA for the CDR3: TGTGCCAGCAGTGAGCCAGGGGCGTCTGCTGGAAACACCATATATTTT. Translating gives CASSEPGASAGNTIYF.

The table lists this clonotype with a few counts. The chain recombines TRBV11-1 with TRBJ2-1; no clear D gene. The CDR3 extends over 12 amino acids. Between the trimmed V and J ends, which lost 5 bases and 8 bases, there was a span of 10 bases. Germline CDR1 and CDR2: SGHAT and FQDESV (reference sequence). In nucleotides, the CDR3 is TGTGCCAGCAGCGACCCAGGACATGAGCAGTTCTTC. This translates into CASSDPGHEQFF. Filled out from reference TRBV11-1 and TRBJ2-1, the complete variable domain reads EAEVAQSPRYKITEKSQAVAFWCDPISGHATLYWYRQILGQGPELLVQFQDESVVDDSQLPKDRFSAERLKGVDSTLKIQPAELGDSAMYLCASSDPGHEQFFGPGTRLTVL.

CDR3 amino acids: CASSPLAGALDEQFF. The CDR3 DNA follows: TGTGCCAGCTCACCACTCGCGGGAGCTCTCGATGAGCAGTTCTTC. The chain has TRBV18 and TRBJ2-1, with 7 nucleotides matching TRBD2. The J segment lost 8 bases and the V segment lost 1 base, leaving 8 bases of the junction unmatched. This CDR3 is 15 amino acids long. In germline, CDR1 is KGHSH, CDR2 LQKENI.

The sample holds a few counts of this clonotype. The gene calls are TRBV20-1 and TRBJ2-7; 10 bases match TRBD2. In germline, CDR1 is DFQATT, CDR2 SNEGSKA (reference sequence). With 5 bases clipped from V and 2 bases from J, the junction kept 6 bases outside the gene matches. The CDR3 is 14 amino acids. The CDR3 nucleotides read TGCAGTGCTGAAGGACTAGCGGTAACCTACGAGCAGTACTTC. Protein sequence: CSAEGLAVTYEQYF.